This T cell receptor (beta chain) was captured by sequencing in a study of memory CD4+ T cells and cytomegalovirus serostatus. Points from the study as a whole: Of under 200 reported CMV TCRbeta sequences, 67 were found in memory CD4+ repertoires.

Using immunoSEQ multiplex PCR, the repertoire was profiled, and TCRdb retains in-frame clones only, with some absent. The sample consists of roughly 40,000 clones, around three quarters of them appearing once. Germline V lookup: CDR1 GTSNPN, CDR2 SVGIG (reference sequence). The CDR3 is 15 amino acids. V lost 0 bases, J lost 3 bases, and 4 bases stayed unmatched. About this clone: The target antigen is unknown.

Single viable CD3+CD4+CD8-CD45RO+ cells were sorted as the memory CD4+ T cells. The V and J genes are TRBV30 and TRBJ2-3; 9 bases map to TRBD2. The TCR sequence derives from an adult in good health and CMV-seronegative. The sequencing input was memory CD4+ T cells from blood. Here the CDR3 reads CAWSVGSGSTDTQYF. CDR3 coding DNA: TGTGCCTGGAGTGTAGGTAGCGGGAGTACAGATACGCAGTATTTT.